A selection of T cell receptor beta chains follows, all from one sample in a study of T cell responses to AZD1222 COVID-19 vaccine. The protocol was immunoSEQ multiplex PCR, while the TCRdb copy is restricted to in-frame clones and leaves out a portion. There are some 120,000 clones in the sample; over 70% occur only once, and around 6.1% lies in the top ten. Here the sequenced sample was peripheral blood, taken on day 0 of AZD1222 vaccination. The receptors come from an adult in good health. Both conserved end residues are part of each CDR3. A D gene is named only where the DNA matches it firmly. Clone size appears in some rows only: once, few, many, or a class for an expanded clone.

CDR3 length,D gene,V gene,J gene,clone size,CDR3 DNA,CDR3 protein
16,TRBD1,TRBV7-8,TRBJ1-3,NA,TGTGCCAGCAGTCCGATCCTAGACAGGGGAGGTAACACCATATATTTT,CASSPILDRGGNTIYF
13,NA,TRBV9,TRBJ1-4,once,TGTGCAGCGGCAGTCGCAACTAATGAAAAACTGTTTTTT,CAAAVATNEKLFF
15,TRBD1,TRBV11-2,TRBJ1-2,NA,TGTGCCAGCAGCTTTGACAGGGGTCAGAACTATGGCTACACCTTC,CASSFDRGQNYGYTF
16,TRBD1,TRBV5-1,TRBJ2-3,NA,TGCGCCAGCAGCACAACCCGGGACAGGCTGGGAGATACGCAGTATTTT,CASSTTRDRLGDTQYF
15,TRBD1,TRBV10-1,TRBJ2-2,NA,TGCGCCACCCGGCCGGGACAGGCTAACACCGGGGAGCTGTTTTTT,CATRPGQANTGELFF
15,NA,TRBV12-5,TRBJ1-5,NA,TGTGCTAGTGGTTTGGCCGGGGGCCCTGATCAGCCCCAGCATTTT,CASGLAGGPDQPQHF
15,TRBD1,TRBV5-1,TRBJ2-5,NA,TGCGCCAGCAGCTTGGACGGACAGGGGGCGCTGGCCCAGTACTTC,CASSLDGQGALAQYF
13,NA,TRBV28,TRBJ2-7,NA,TGTGCCAGCAGAAGGGAAAGTATCTACGAGCAGTACTTC,CASRRESIYEQYF
16,NA,TRBV2,TRBJ1-6,NA,TGTGCCTCCCATACAGAAATAAGCTCCTATAATTCACCCCTCCACTTT,CASHTEISSYNSPLHF
16,NA,TRBV6-5,TRBJ2-2,NA,TGTGCCAGCAGTTACTCGTCACTCACGAACACCGGGGAGCTGTTTTTT,CASSYSSLTNTGELFF
16,NA,TRBV19,TRBJ1-5,once,TGTGCCAGTAGTTGGCAGGGTCAGGGAAGATATCAGCCCCAGCATTTT,CASSWQGQGRYQPQHF
12,NA,TRBV5-5,TRBJ2-7,NA,TGTGCCAGCAGTCCTCAGGGTTACGAGCAGTACTTC,CASSPQGYEQYF
12,NA,TRBV18,TRBJ2-1,NA,TGTGCCAGCTCACCGGCGTCGAATGAGCAGTTCTTC,CASSPASNEQFF
14,NA,TRBV5-1,TRBJ1-1,NA,TGCGCCAGCAGGCAAAGGGGAGGGGACACTGAAGCTTTCTTT,CASRQRGGDTEAFF
13,NA,TRBV12-3/TRBV12-4,TRBJ1-2,NA,TGTGCCAGCAGATTAACACCGAACTATGGCTACACCTTC,CASRLTPNYGYTF
17,NA,TRBV18,TRBJ1-6,NA,TGTGCCAGCTCACCAAAATTAAGGGACTCCTATAATTCACCCCTCCACTTT,CASSPKLRDSYNSPLHF
17,NA,TRBV11-2,TRBJ1-5,NA,TGTGCCAGCAGCCTAGGGTCGGGAGGGCGAAGCAATCAGCCCCAGCATTTT,CASSLGSGGRSNQPQHF
16,NA,TRBV4-1,TRBJ1-2,NA,TGCGCCAGCAGCCAAGCCCCCTCGACTTACCTCTATGGCTACACCTTC,CASSQAPSTYLYGYTF
13,NA,TRBV6-5,TRBJ1-2,NA,TGTGCCAGCAGACCGGGATTGGGCCTGAGTGGCCCCTTC,CASRPGLGLSGPF
15,NA,TRBV6-5,TRBJ1-1,NA,TGTGCCAGCAGTTACTCGGGGGGAATGAACACTGAAGCTTTCTTT,CASSYSGGMNTEAFF
13,NA,TRBV2,TRBJ1-1,NA,TGTGCGAGTAGGGGTTCTCCGAACACTGAAGCTTTCTTT,CASRGSPNTEAFF
15,NA,TRBV6-5,TRBJ1-4,NA,TGTGCCAGCAGTTACAACCCGGACCCTAATGAAAAACTGTTTTTT,CASSYNPDPNEKLFF
17,TRBD1,TRBV7-9,TRBJ2-2,NA,TGTGCCAGCAGCTCAACCGGGACAGGGGGCAGCACCGGGGAGCTGTTTTTT,CASSSTGTGGSTGELFF
15,NA,TRBV27,TRBJ2-3,NA,TGTGCCAGCAGCTTTACTTCGGGGTGGGCAGATACGCAGTATTTT,CASSFTSGWADTQYF
15,NA,TRBV13,TRBJ1-5,once,TGTGCCAGCAGCTTACGTCTCAGGGGCAATCAGCCCCAGCATTTT,CASSLRLRGNQPQHF
14,NA,TRBV28,TRBJ1-2,few,TGTGCCAGCAGTTTACCGGGAGGGGCCTATGGCTACACCTTC,CASSLPGGAYGYTF
18,NA,TRBV4-2,TRBJ1-6,NA,TGTGCCAGCAGCCAAGAGGTCCAGCCGAGCTCCTATAATTCACCCCTCCACTTT,CASSQEVQPSSYNSPLHF
14,NA,TRBV9,TRBJ2-5,NA,TGTGCCAGCAGCGTAGATCGGGGGCAAGAGACCCAGTACTTC,CASSVDRGQETQYF
16,NA,TRBV28,TRBJ1-4,NA,TGTGCCAGCAGTTTGCTGCAACAGGGATCTAATGAAAAACTGTTTTTT,CASSLLQQGSNEKLFF
14,NA,TRBV2,TRBJ1-3,NA,TGTGCCAGCGGTTCAATCAACCCTGGAAACACCATATATTTT,CASGSINPGNTIYF
10,NA,TRBV28,TRBJ2-4,NA,TGTGCCAGACAGATAAACATTCAGTACTTC,CARQINIQYF
15,TRBD2,TRBV27,TRBJ2-1,NA,TGTGCCAGCAGTCTCGAGCGGGGTAGTTACAATGAGCAGTTCTTC,CASSLERGSYNEQFF
14,TRBD1,TRBV28,TRBJ1-5,NA,TGTGCCAGCAGTTTAGATACAGGGGTGCAGCCCCAGCATTTT,CASSLDTGVQPQHF
16,NA,TRBV14,TRBJ2-2,NA,TGTGCCAGCAGCCAACTCGTAGGGGATCCCACCGGGGAGCTGTTTTTT,CASSQLVGDPTGELFF
14,NA,TRBV2,TRBJ1-1,NA,TGTGCCAGCAGTAGGACGGCTCTGAACACTGAAGCTTTCTTT,CASSRTALNTEAFF
11,NA,TRBV30,TRBJ2-3,NA,TGTGCCTGGAGTGAAGCGGATACGCAGTATTTT,CAWSEADTQYF
13,NA,TRBV6-5,TRBJ1-5,NA,TGTGCCAGCAGTTTCCAGTACAATCAGCCCCAGCATTTT,CASSFQYNQPQHF
17,TRBD2,TRBV19,TRBJ2-1,NA,TGTGCCAGTAGTACCCGAACTCTAGCGGGAAACTACAATGAGCAGTTCTTC,CASSTRTLAGNYNEQFF
12,TRBD1,TRBV2,TRBJ1-6,once,TGTGCCAGCAGTGACATCGGACAGGGTCCCCACTTT,CASSDIGQGPHF
14,NA,TRBV9,TRBJ2-7,NA,TGTGCCAGCAGCGTAGGAGGGACCCCCTACGAGCAGTACTTC,CASSVGGTPYEQYF
15,NA,TRBV19,TRBJ1-2,NA,TGTGCCAGTACCTCCGAGGGAGGGTGGTCTTATGGCTACACCTTC,CASTSEGGWSYGYTF
12,NA,TRBV6-6,TRBJ2-1,NA,TGTGCCAGCAGAAGACTCGACAATGAGCAGTTCTTC,CASRRLDNEQFF
13,TRBD1,TRBV19,TRBJ1-5,once,TGTGCCTCCGGGACAGGGAGTGACCAGCCCCAGCATTTT,CASGTGSDQPQHF
15,TRBD1,TRBV5-1,TRBJ1-6,NA,TGCGCCAGCAGCTCACAGGGGGCGAATAATTCACCCCTCCACTTT,CASSSQGANNSPLHF
15,NA,TRBV6-2/TRBV6-3,TRBJ2-1,NA,TGTGCCAGCAGTTACTTGCGGGGAGGATACAATGAGCAGTTCTTC,CASSYLRGGYNEQFF
15,TRBD2,TRBV13,TRBJ2-1,NA,TGTGCCAGCAGCTTCTCGACTAGCGGGTACAATGAGCAGTTCTTC,CASSFSTSGYNEQFF
14,NA,TRBV18,TRBJ1-5,NA,TGTGCCAGCTCACCGGGGCCGGGAGATCAGCCCCAGCATTTT,CASSPGPGDQPQHF
14,TRBD1,TRBV5-8,TRBJ2-5,once,TGTGCCAGCAGCGCGCCAGGGGGCTCGGAGACCCAGTACTTC,CASSAPGGSETQYF
14,NA,TRBV10-2,TRBJ2-1,many,TGCGCCAGCAGTTTCGGGGTAGGTGGGAATGAGCAGTTCTTC,CASSFGVGGNEQFF